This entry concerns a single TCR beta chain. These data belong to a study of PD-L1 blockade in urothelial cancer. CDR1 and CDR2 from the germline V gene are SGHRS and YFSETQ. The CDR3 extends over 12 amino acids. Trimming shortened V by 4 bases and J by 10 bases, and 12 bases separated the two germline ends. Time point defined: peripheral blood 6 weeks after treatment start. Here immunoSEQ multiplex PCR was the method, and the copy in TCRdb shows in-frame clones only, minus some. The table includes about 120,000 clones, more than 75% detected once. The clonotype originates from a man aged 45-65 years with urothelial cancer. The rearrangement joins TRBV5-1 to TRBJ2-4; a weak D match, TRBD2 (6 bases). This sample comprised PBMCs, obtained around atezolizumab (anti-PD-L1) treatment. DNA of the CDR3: TGCGCCAGCAGCGGGGATGGGGGGATTCAGTACTTC. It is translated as CASSGDGGIQYF.